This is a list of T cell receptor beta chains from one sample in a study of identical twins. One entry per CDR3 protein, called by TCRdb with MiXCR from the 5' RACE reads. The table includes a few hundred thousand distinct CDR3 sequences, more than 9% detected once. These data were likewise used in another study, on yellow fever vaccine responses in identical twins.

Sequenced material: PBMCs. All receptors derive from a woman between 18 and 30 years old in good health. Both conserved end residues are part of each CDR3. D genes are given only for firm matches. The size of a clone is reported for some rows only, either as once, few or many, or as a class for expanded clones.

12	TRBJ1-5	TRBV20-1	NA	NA	CSAKEGNQPQHF	TGCAGTGCTAAAGAGGGCAATCAGCCCCAGCATTTT
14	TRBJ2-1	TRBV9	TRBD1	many	CASSPRQGAYEQFF	TGTGCCAGCAGCCCCAGACAGGGGGCCTATGAGCAGTTCTTC
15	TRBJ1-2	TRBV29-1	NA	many	CSVEGPGGTVYGYTF	TGCAGCGTTGAAGGGCCGGGTGGAACTGTATATGGCTACACCTTC
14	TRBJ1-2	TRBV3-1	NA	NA	CASSQDGGFYGYTF	TGTGCCAGCAGCCAAGATGGAGGGTTCTATGGCTACACCTTC
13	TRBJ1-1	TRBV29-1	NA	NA	CSVGGASNTEAFF	TGCAGCGTTGGAGGCGCTTCGAACACTGAAGCTTTCTTT
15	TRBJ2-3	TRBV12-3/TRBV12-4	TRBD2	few	CASSWTSGETDTQYF	TGTGCCAGCAGTTGGACTAGCGGGGAAACAGATACGCAGTATTTT
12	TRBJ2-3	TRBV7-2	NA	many	CASSLDGGARYF	TGTGCCAGCAGCTTAGATGGCGGGGCCCGTTATTTT
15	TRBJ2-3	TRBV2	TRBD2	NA	CASRVTSGGANTQYF	TGTGCCAGCAGGGTAACTAGCGGGGGGGCCAATACGCAGTATTTT
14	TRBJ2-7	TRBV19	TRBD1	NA	CASRRQGKDYEQYF	TGTGCCAGTCGCAGACAGGGAAAGGATTACGAGCAGTACTTC
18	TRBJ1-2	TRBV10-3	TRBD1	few	CAISPMTGPDTGVYGYTF	TGTGCCATCAGTCCAATGACGGGACCGGATACAGGGGTCTATGGCTACACCTTC
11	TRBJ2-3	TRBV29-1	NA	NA	CSGVTRGTQYF	TGCAGCGGCGTAACCCGGGGTACGCAGTATTTT
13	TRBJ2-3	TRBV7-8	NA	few	CASSLGMPDTQYF	TGTGCCAGCAGTCTAGGTATGCCAGATACGCAGTATTTT
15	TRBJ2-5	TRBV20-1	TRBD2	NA	CSARDSGGRKETQYF	TGCAGTGCTAGAGATTCTGGCGGGAGAAAAGAGACCCAGTACTTC
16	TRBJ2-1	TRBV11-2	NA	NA	CASSLGPQGPYNEQFF	TGTGCCAGCAGCTTAGGCCCACAGGGCCCCTACAATGAGCAGTTCTTC
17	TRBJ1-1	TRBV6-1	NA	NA	CASKPDRFLGMNTEAFF	TGTGCCAGCAAACCCGACAGGTTCCTAGGAATGAACACTGAAGCTTTCTTT
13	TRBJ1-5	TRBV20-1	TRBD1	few	CSAREAGGWAQHF	TGCAGTGCTAGAGAGGCAGGGGGCTGGGCCCAGCATTTT
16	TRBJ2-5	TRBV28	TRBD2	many	CASSFKTSGGQETQYF	TGTGCCAGCAGTTTCAAGACTAGCGGGGGCCAAGAGACCCAGTACTTC
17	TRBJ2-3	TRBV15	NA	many	CATSRGAGHQGTDTQYF	TGTGCCACCAGCAGAGGGGCAGGACACCAAGGGACAGATACGCAGTATTTT
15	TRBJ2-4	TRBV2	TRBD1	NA	CASTQGVGAKNIQYF	TGTGCCAGCACTCAGGGGGTAGGAGCCAAAAACATTCAGTACTTC
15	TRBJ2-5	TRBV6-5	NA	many	CASSYGGSYQETQYF	TGTGCCAGCAGTTATGGCGGGTCATACCAAGAGACCCAGTACTTC
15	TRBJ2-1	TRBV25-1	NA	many	CASSDLASSYNEQFF	TGTGCCAGCAGTGATCTGGCGAGCTCCTACAATGAGCAGTTCTTC
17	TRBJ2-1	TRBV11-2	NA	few	CASSSPGSRRGYNEQFF	TGTGCCAGCAGCTCCCCGGGTAGCCGAAGGGGCTACAATGAGCAGTTCTTC
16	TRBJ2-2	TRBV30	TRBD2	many	CAWRPDGAGGTGELFF	TGTGCCTGGAGACCCGATGGAGCGGGGGGCACCGGGGAGCTGTTTTTT
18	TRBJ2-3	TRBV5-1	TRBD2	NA	CASSLARTSGEITDTQYF	TGCGCCAGCAGCTTGGCCCGGACTAGCGGGGAGATCACAGATACGCAGTATTTT
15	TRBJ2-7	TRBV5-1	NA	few	CASSLDGSGVYEQYF	TGCGCCAGCAGCTTGGATGGTAGCGGTGTCTACGAGCAGTACTTC
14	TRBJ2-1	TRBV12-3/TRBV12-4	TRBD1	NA	CASRANHRGLEQFF	TGTGCCAGCAGGGCAAACCACAGGGGGCTAGAGCAGTTCTTC
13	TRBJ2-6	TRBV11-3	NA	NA	CASSLGAANVLTF	TGTGCCAGCAGCTTAGGGGCGGCCAACGTCCTGACTTTC
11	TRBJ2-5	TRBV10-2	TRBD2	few	CAAREGETQYF	TGCGCCGCCCGGGAGGGAGAGACCCAGTACTTC
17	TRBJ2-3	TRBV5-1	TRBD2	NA	CASSRGTSGREKDTQYF	TGCGCCAGCAGCCGAGGGACTAGCGGGAGGGAAAAAGATACGCAGTATTTT
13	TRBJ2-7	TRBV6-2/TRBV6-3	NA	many	CASSYVSAYEQYF	TGTGCCAGCAGTTACGTTAGCGCCTACGAGCAGTACTTC
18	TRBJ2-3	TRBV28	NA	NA	CASSLTSGESRRADTQYF	TGTGCCAGCAGTTTAACCAGTGGGGAATCCCGGAGGGCAGATACGCAGTATTTT
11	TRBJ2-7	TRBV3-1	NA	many	CASSQAKEQYF	TGTGCCAGCAGCCAAGCGAAAGAGCAGTACTTC
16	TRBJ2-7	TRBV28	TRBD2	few	CASSTSGGAWLYEQYF	TGTGCCAGCAGCACTAGCGGGGGGGCCTGGCTCTACGAGCAGTACTTC
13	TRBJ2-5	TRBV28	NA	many	CASSLYSLETQYF	TGTGCCAGCAGTTTATATAGCTTAGAGACCCAGTACTTC
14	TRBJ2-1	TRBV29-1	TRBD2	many	CSETLAGVSNEQFF	TGCAGCGAAACACTAGCGGGAGTATCCAATGAGCAGTTCTTC
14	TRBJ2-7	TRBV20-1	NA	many	CSASRDLGIYEQYF	TGCAGTGCTAGTAGGGACCTGGGAATATACGAGCAGTACTTC
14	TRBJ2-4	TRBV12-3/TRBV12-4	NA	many	CASSLRQARNIQYF	TGTGCCAGCAGTTTACGGCAGGCTAGGAACATTCAGTACTTC
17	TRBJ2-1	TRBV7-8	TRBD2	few	CASSLVRTSGVYNEQFF	TGTGCCAGCAGCTTAGTTAGGACTAGCGGGGTTTACAATGAGCAGTTCTTC
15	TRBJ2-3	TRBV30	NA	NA	CAWSVDRGLADTQYF	TGTGCCTGGAGTGTCGATAGGGGTTTGGCAGATACGCAGTATTTT
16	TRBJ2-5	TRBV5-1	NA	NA	CASSFSLLRVRETQYF	TGCGCCAGCAGCTTCTCGCTACTCCGAGTCCGAGAGACCCAGTACTTC
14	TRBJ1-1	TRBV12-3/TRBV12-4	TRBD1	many	CASTPTGVGTEAFF	TGTGCCAGCACCCCGACAGGGGTTGGTACTGAAGCTTTCTTT
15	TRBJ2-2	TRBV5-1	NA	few	CASRRPGLNTGELFF	TGCGCCAGCCGACGACCAGGGCTTAACACCGGGGAGCTGTTTTTT
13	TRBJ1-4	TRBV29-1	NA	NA	CSVKEATNEKLFF	TGCAGCGTTAAGGAAGCAACTAATGAAAAACTGTTTTTT
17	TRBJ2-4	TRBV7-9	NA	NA	CASSIRGTDLAKNIQYF	TGTGCCAGCAGTATCCGGGGCACCGATCTAGCCAAAAACATTCAGTACTTC
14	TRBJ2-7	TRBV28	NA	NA	CASSLAGLGYEQYF	TGTGCCAGCAGTTTAGCCGGACTGGGCTACGAGCAGTACTTC
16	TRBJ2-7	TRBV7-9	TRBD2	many	CASSLLTSGSSYEQYF	TGTGCCAGCAGCCTCCTTACTAGCGGGAGTTCCTACGAGCAGTACTTC
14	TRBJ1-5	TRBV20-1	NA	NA	CSARRGNSNQPQHF	TGCAGTGCTAGACGGGGAAATAGCAATCAGCCCCAGCATTTT
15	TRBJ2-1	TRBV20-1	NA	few	CSACPVGRNYNEQFF	TGCAGTGCTTGCCCCGTTGGGCGGAACTACAATGAGCAGTTCTTC
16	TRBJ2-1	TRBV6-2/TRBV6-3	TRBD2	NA	CASSYGPGLAGHEQFF	TGTGCCAGCAGTTATGGTCCGGGACTAGCGGGACATGAGCAGTTCTTC
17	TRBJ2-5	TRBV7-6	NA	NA	CASSLGPLAGLQETQYF	TGTGCCAGCAGCTTGGGCCCTCTGGCGGGCCTCCAAGAGACCCAGTACTTC
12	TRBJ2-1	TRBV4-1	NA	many	CASSQDQGEQFF	TGCGCCAGCAGCCAAGATCAGGGTGAGCAGTTCTTC
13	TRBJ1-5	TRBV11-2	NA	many	CASSERTAQPQHF	TGTGCCAGCAGCGAGCGGACTGCTCAGCCCCAGCATTTT
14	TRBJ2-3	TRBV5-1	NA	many	CASSLIRGTDTQYF	TGCGCCAGCAGCTTAATCAGGGGCACAGATACGCAGTATTTT